This TCR beta chain derives from a study of vaccination and CD4 T cells after COVID-19. A remark on this clonotype: Its antigen remains unidentified.

CDR1 MDHEN and CDR2 SYDVKM come from the germline V gene. Between the trimmed V and J ends, which lost 6 bases and 3 bases, there was a span of 12 bases. The CDR3 runs to 14 residues. The time point was: late sampling 161 to 241 days after vaccination in a few convalescent patients. Described treatment: approximately nine-day PBMC culture with coronavirus spike peptide pools or control peptides (ViraFEST assay). Cultured CD4+ T-cell DNA underwent Oncomine TCR Beta short-read sequencing. TCRdb used MiXCR to reprocess the PCR reads, holding one entry per CDR3 protein. The sample comprises 20,000 to 25,000 distinct CDR3 sequences, about a third of which are singletons, and around 8.4% rests with the top ten.

The V and J genes are TRBV28 and TRBJ2-1, with D unclear. The sample consisted of CD4+ T cells from blood, cultured in vitro, taken about 7 months after SARS-CoV-2 vaccination. This clonotype originated in a human donor who had recovered from COVID-19. The CDR3 loop reads CASRKRTYYNEQFF. The CDR3 DNA reads TGTGCCAGCAGAAAACGGACCTACTACAATGAGCAGTTCTTC.